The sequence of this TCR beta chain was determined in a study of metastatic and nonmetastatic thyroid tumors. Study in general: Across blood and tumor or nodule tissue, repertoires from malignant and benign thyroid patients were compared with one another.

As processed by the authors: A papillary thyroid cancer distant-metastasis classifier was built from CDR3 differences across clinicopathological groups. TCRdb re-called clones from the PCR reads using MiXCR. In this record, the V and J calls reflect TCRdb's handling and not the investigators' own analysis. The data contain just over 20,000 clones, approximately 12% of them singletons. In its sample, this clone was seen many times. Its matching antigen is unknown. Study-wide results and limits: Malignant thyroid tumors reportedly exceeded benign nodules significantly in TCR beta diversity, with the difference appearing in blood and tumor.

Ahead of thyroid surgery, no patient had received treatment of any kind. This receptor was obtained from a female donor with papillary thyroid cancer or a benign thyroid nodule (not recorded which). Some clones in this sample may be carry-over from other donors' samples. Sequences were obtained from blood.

The chain's CDR3 is CASSLSRGEETQYF. The CDR3 region has the DNA TGCGCCAGCAGCTTGTCCAGGGGAGAAGAGACCCAGTACTTC. The rearrangement links TRBV5-1 to TRBJ2-5; D is possibly TRBD1 (6 bases). The CDR3 contains 14 residues. V was clipped by 1 base and J by 3 bases, with 10 bases between them. Germline V gives CDR1 SGHRS, CDR2 YFSETQ.